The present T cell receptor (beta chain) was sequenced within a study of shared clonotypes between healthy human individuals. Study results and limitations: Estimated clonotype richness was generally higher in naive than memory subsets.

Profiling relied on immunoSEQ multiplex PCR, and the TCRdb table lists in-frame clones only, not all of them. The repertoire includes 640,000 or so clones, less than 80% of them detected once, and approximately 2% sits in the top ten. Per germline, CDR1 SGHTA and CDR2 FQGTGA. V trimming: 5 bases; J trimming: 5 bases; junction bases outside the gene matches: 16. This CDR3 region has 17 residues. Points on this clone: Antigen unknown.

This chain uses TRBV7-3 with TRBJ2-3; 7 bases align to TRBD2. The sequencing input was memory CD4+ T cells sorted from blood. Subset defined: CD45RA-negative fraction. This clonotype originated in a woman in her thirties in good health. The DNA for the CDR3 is TGTGCCAGCAGCCCAGCGGGGCGGGAGAGGGGCGGAGATACGCAGTATTTT. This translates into CASSPAGRERGGDTQYF.